The entry below gives a single T cell receptor (beta chain) sequence along with its context. Its target is unknown. The sample is drawn from a study of shared clonotypes between healthy human individuals. Study-wide points: Estimated clonotype richness was generally higher in naive than memory subsets.

Clones were sequenced by immunoSEQ multiplex PCR, and TCRdb holds only the in-frame ones, with some missing. The top ten hold 0.4% to 0.45% of the sample, which has 1.5 million to 1.9 million clones, 95% to 99% seen once. The CDR3 is 13 residues long. V was cut by 7 bases and J by 5 bases, with 11 bases left in between. Germline assignment: CDR1 MDHEN and CDR2 SYDVKM. Recent vaccinations or acute infections were absent in the healthy HIV-negative adult donors. Input material: naive CD4+ T cells sorted from blood. The subset was: CD45RA+ positively selected. This chain joins TRBV28 and TRBJ1-4; unclear D gene. The clonotype comes from a young man in good health. In DNA form, the CDR3 reads TGTGCCAGCAATGTCCTCTACAATGAAAAACTGTTTTTT. It yields the protein CASNVLYNEKLFF.